One and the same sample provided the 26 T cell receptor delta chains below, sequenced in a study of γδ T cells in repeated Plasmodium falciparum infection. Gammadelta T cells were flow-sorted from PBMC into Vgamma9/Vdelta2+ and Vdelta2-negative populations for bulk analysis. TCRdb re-called clones from the multiplex PCR reads via CATT. The sample comprises about 48,000 delta-chain clones, around 1.6% of which are singletons, and roughly 9.2% rests with the top ten. Sequences were obtained from gamma-delta T cells from blood. The receptors were sampled from a pool of human donors (malaria-infected and uninfected, not separated).

Remarks on this clone: The protein TCRdb gives is from a much larger clone and does not agree with this DNA's translation at residue 16, likely a read error; the protein shown here comes from the DNA. The chain couples TRDV1 to TRDJ1, with 9 bases matching TRDD2. The J gene is not listed in TCRdb, so it was assigned here from a DNA match to germline. Germline V gene data show CDR1 as TSWWSYY and CDR2 as QGS. Trimming took 3 bases from V and 6 from J; bases not matched to a gene: 23. The CDR3 has 20 residues. CDR3 loop: CALGEPSYQRGSPTPHKLIF. CDR3 nucleotides: TGTGCTCTTGGGGAGCCTTCCTACCAGCGGGGATCCCCGACACCTCATAAACTCATCTTT.

This clone was seen a few times. The TCRdb protein comes from a much larger clone and disagrees with this DNA's translation at residue 17, likely due to a read error; the protein given here is derived from the DNA. The chain combines TRDV1 with TRDJ1, with 7 bases fitting TRDD3. TCRdb gives no J gene; it was assigned here by matching the DNA to germline. CDR1 and CDR2 (germline): TSWWSYY, QGS. Trimming at V came to 1 base and at J to 3 bases, leaving 26 bases not matched to a gene. The CDR3 sequence is 22 residues long. The CDR3 reads CALGEQAYAGALVAGDADKLIF. CDR3 bases: TGTGCTCTTGGGGAACAGGCCTACGCTGGTGCTTTAGTAGCGGGGGATGCCGATAAACTCATCTTT.

This clone was counted many times. TCRdb records a much larger clone's protein for this DNA, with a difference at residue 16 that likely arises from a read error; the protein given is the translation of the DNA. The CDR3 DNA reads as TGTGCTCTTGGGGCTCTTCCTCCTCCCTGGGGGATAGCAGCACAATTCTTCTTT. As protein: CALGALPPPWGIAAQFFF. The V gene is TRDV1; the J gene was not called; the table's D call TRDD3 went unverified against the DNA. The CDR3 runs 18 residues. Germline lookup yields CDR1 TSWWSYY and CDR2 QGS.

This clone showed up just a few times. A far bigger clonotype differs at one base, so this is likely a read error. Other DNA sequences in this sample translate to the same CDR3. The chain employs TRDV1 and TRDJ1; 7 bases map to TRDD3. V dropped 2 bases and J dropped 0; count of bases not matched to a gene: 24. This CDR3 region has 22 residues. The germline CDR1 and CDR2 sequences are TSWWSYY and QGS. CDR3 region: CALGETGFPPTRGISYTDKLIF. The CDR3 coding sequence is TGTGCTCTTGGGGAAACCGGCTTCCCACCAACTAGGGGGATTTCGTACACCGATAAACTCATCTTT.

Remarks on this clone: This DNA's translation differs at residue 5 from TCRdb's protein, which comes from a much larger clone; a read error is likely, and the protein shown is translated from the DNA. The chain has TRDV1 and TRDJ1, with 8 bases identical to TRDD3. Matching the DNA to germline supplied the J gene, which TCRdb does not give. Germline V gives CDR1 TSWWSYY, CDR2 QGS. The CDR3 covers 21 residues. V shed 4 bases and J 5 bases; nucleotides not matched to a gene: 27. The DNA for the CDR3 is TGTGCTCTTGGGGGAGGATCTAGATTTCCCTATTTACTGGGGGCCATTGATAAACTCATCTTT. It translates to CALGGGSRFPYLLGAIDKLIF.

A remark on this clone: This DNA's translation and the protein TCRdb lists, from a much larger clone, do not match at residue 13, likely due to a read error; the protein shown is translated from the DNA. The J gene was not called, though the V gene is TRDV1; TRDD3, the table's D call, lacks a check against the DNA. Germline assignment: CDR1 TSWWSYY and CDR2 QGS. This CDR3 has 15 residues. CDR3 DNA: TGTGCTCTTGGGCCGTACTGGGGGACCGGCGATAAACCCATCTTT. This encodes CALGPYWGTGDKPIF.

On this clone itself: TCRdb lists the protein of a much larger clone for this DNA, which differs at residue 10, so this is likely a read error; the protein given here is translated from the DNA itself. The V and J genes are TRDV1 and TRDJ1; tentative D call: TRDD3 (6 bases). TCRdb lists no J gene, so it was determined here by aligning the DNA to germline. The CDR3 loop spans 16 amino acids. CDR1 and CDR2 (germline): TSWWSYY, QGS. V lost 2 bases and J 7 bases, leaving 20 bases between the germline ends. For the CDR3, the DNA is TGTGCTCTTGGGGAAAAGTACTGGGCTCAGGGGGGTAAACTCATCTTT. Amino acids: CALGEKYWAQGGKLIF.

Comments on this clone: A far larger clone is a single base away, which makes a read error likely. Other DNA variants within this sample encode the same CDR3. V gene TRDV1 combines with J gene TRDJ2, with 10 bases matching TRDD3. TCRdb records no J gene; here it was assigned by comparing the DNA to germline. The CDR3 has 21 amino acids. Germline trimming cut 4 bases from V and 0 bases from J; bases unmatched to any gene: 17. CDR1 TSWWSYY and CDR2 QGS come from the germline V gene. In DNA, the CDR3 is TGTGCTCTTGGGGTTTCCTCGTACTGGGGGATCCAAACCTCTTTGACAGCACAACTCTTCTTT. It codes for CALGVSSYWGIQTSLTAQLFF.

This clone occurred a few times. One base separates it from a far larger clone, so it is likely a read error. This CDR3 is also generated by other DNA sequences in the sample. J is TRDJ1 and V is TRDV2, with 13 bases matching TRDD3. The CDR3 has 21 amino acids. V gave up 0 bases and J gave up 14 bases; unmatched junction bases: 29. The germline V gene encodes CDR1 GEAIGNYY and CDR2 EKD. CDR3 sequence: CACDTDNWGIRVLPITPPRIF. CDR3 nucleotides: TGTGCCTGTGACACCGACAACTGGGGGATACGCGTCCTACCAATCACACCCCCTCGGATCTTT.

There are many counts of this clone. This specimen includes other DNA sequences encoding the same CDR3. The rearrangement links TRDV3 to TRDJ1; weak D call: TRDD3 (5 bases). The CDR3 runs to 12 residues. Germline V gives CDR1 TVYSNPD, CDR2 GDNSRS (reference sequence). The chain's CDR3 is CAFVAGPKRVIF. DNA of the CDR3: TGTGCTTTTGTAGCTGGGCCGAAGAGGGTCATCTTT.

This clone has a handful of counts. This likely reflects a read error, since a far larger clone is one base away. Additional DNA sequences in this sample encode the identical CDR3. The chain employs TRDV2 and TRDJ1, with D uncertain. The J gene is absent in TCRdb and was assigned here via DNA matching to germline. The CDR3 is made up of 12 amino acids. Germline CDR1 reads GEAIGNYY; CDR2 reads EKD. CDR3 nucleotides: TGTGCATGTGGGACCTGTACCGATAAACTCATCTTT. Translating gives CACGTCTDKLIF.

To note about this clone: The protein held in TCRdb is that of a much larger clone and does not match this DNA's translation at residue 5, likely because of a read error; the protein shown is translated from the DNA. This chain's CDR3 is CAFTRFLLGLTGDTYTDKLIF. For the CDR3, the DNA is TGTGCCTTCACCCGCTTCCTACTCGGTTTAACGGGGGATACCTACACCGATAAACTCATCTTT. The chain joins TRDV3 to TRDJ1, with D maybe TRDD3 (9 bases). The CDR3 covers 21 residues. V was trimmed by 3 bases and J by 0 bases, leaving 35 bases between them. The germline gives CDR1 TVYSNPD, CDR2 GDNSRS (reference sequence).

This clone has just a few counts. For this DNA, TCRdb reports the protein of a much larger clone, which diverges at residue 21, most likely from a read error; the protein presented here is translated directly from the DNA. The chain combines TRDV1 with TRDJ1; TRDD3 matches 13 bases. Germline CDR1 reads TSWWSYY; CDR2 reads QGS. V shed 3 bases, J shed 13 bases, and the junction held 35 bases outside the gene matches. CDR3 length equals 23 residues. CDR3 sequence (DNA): TGTGCTCTTGGGGACCCGACCCCATCCCGTACTGGGGGATACGCGGGGTACACCGATAAGCCCATCTTT. It translates to CALGDPTPSRTGGYAGYTDKPIF.

A note on this clone: This DNA's translation differs at residue 4 from TCRdb's protein, which comes from a much larger clone; a read error is likely, and the protein shown is translated from the DNA. This chain connects TRDV1 to TRDJ1; 13 bases are a match to TRDD3. Germline matching of the DNA provided the J gene here, since TCRdb leaves it blank. The CDR3 runs to 21 residues. Germline CDR1 is TSWWSYY and CDR2 is QGS. CDR3 in DNA: TGTGCTCTTAGGGATCTGGACGGTACTGGGGGATACGTCATATACACCGATAAACTCATCTTT. Protein: CALRDLDGTGGYVIYTDKLIF.

Details on this clone: TCRdb pairs this DNA with a much larger clone's protein that differs at residue 8, likely a read error; the protein shown was translated from the DNA. This chain links TRDV3 with TRDJ1, with TRDD3 matching 7 bases. TCRdb gives no J gene; it was assigned here by matching the DNA to germline. The CDR3 runs to 14 residues. From germline, CDR1 is TVYSNPD and CDR2 GDNSRS (reference sequence). Trimming at V came to 2 bases and at J to 4 bases, leaving 10 bases not matched to a gene. In DNA, the CDR3 is TGTGCCTTTGGAGTTCTGGGGGGACTCGATAAACTCATCTTT. Protein product: CAFGVLGGLDKLIF.

This clone has just a few counts. Since a much larger clone is just one base distant, this may be a read error. This rearrangement joins TRDV1 to TRDJ1; 10 positions agree with TRDD3. Germline matching of the DNA provided the J gene here, since TCRdb leaves it blank. The CDR3 runs 25 residues. Germline lookup yields CDR1 TSWWSYY and CDR2 QGS. J lost 0 bases, V lost 5 bases, and 33 bases had no gene match. The CDR3 sequence is CALGTQGLSPFFWGITSGYTDKLIF. In DNA, the CDR3 is TGTGCTCTTGGGACTCAGGGCCTTTCACCTTTTTTCTGGGGGATAACATCTGGATACACCGATAAACTCATCTTT.

Regarding this clone: TCRdb assigns this DNA the protein of a much larger clone, which departs from its translation at residue 12; this likely reflects a read error, and the protein shown comes from translating the DNA. CDR3 residues: CALGDTFQGGYDDKLIF. In DNA form, the CDR3 reads TGTGCTCTTGGGGATACATTCCAGGGAGGGTACGACGATAAACTCATCTTT. This chain uses TRDV1 with TRDJ1; D gene uncertain. TCRdb gives no J gene; it was assigned here by matching the DNA to germline. V dropped 3 bases and J dropped 4 bases, with 21 bases sitting between them. Germline CDR1 TSWWSYY, CDR2 QGS. This CDR3 is built from 17 residues.

The table lists this clone with many counts. TCRdb assigns this DNA the protein of a much larger clone, which departs from its translation at residue 9; this likely reflects a read error, and the protein shown comes from translating the DNA. The V and J genes are TRDV2 and TRDJ1; 7 bases are a match to TRDD3. This CDR3 has 14 residues. Germline assignment: CDR1 GEAIGNYY and CDR2 EKD. The V and J ends lost 3 bases and 8 bases, in that order; junction bases with no gene match: 11. The CDR3 loop is CACDSLVGETKLIF. The CDR3, as DNA: TGTGCCTGTGACTCCCTGGTGGGGGAGACGAAACTCATCTTT.

Comments on this clone: The protein in TCRdb stems from a much larger clone and differs at residue 14 from this DNA's translation, likely a read error; here the protein is translated from the DNA. The J gene is TRDJ1, the V gene TRDV1, with a weak D call TRDD3 (5 bases). TCRdb lists no J gene, so it was determined here by aligning the DNA to germline. V was trimmed by 3 bases and J by 5 bases, leaving 31 bases between them. Germline V CDR1 and CDR2: TSWWSYY, QGS. This CDR3 is built from 20 residues. CDR3 amino acids: CALGEGPFVALRYRGDKLIF. CDR3 DNA: TGTGCTCTTGGGGAGGGGCCCTTTGTGGCGCTACGTTACCGGGGGGATAAACTCATCTTT.

This clone was observed many times. The TCRdb record carries a much larger clone's protein, which differs from this DNA's translation at residue 4; a read error is the likely cause, and the protein listed here is the DNA translation. The CDR3 coding sequence is TGTGCTCTTGTGGAACTTCGGAACCAACTGGGGGATACGTCAGGTGGGAAACTCATCTTT. The encoded protein is CALVELRNQLGDTSGGKLIF. This chain connects TRDV1 to TRDJ1; 13 positions match TRDD3. This CDR3 comprises 20 residues. The germline V gene has CDR1 TSWWSYY and CDR2 QGS.

This clone was seen more than once but under ten times. The TCRdb record carries a much larger clone's protein, which differs from this DNA's translation at residue 5; a read error is the likely cause, and the protein listed here is the DNA translation. The chain joins TRDV2 to TRDJ1; D unclear. Germline CDR1 and CDR2: GEAIGNYY and EKD. The ends were cut back, 3 bases at V and 0 bases at J, with 10 bases in the middle. The length of the CDR3 is 14 residues. The CDR3 sequence is CACDAEDYTDKLIF. CDR3 DNA sequence: TGTGCCTGTGACGCCGAGGACTACACCGATAAACTCATCTTT.

As for this clone: A far larger clone is a single base away, which makes a read error likely. Other nucleotide sequences in the sample specify the same CDR3. This sequence joins TRDV2 and TRDJ1; 9 bases are a match to TRDD3. TCRdb gives no J gene; it was assigned here by matching the DNA to germline. CDR1 is GEAIGNYY, CDR2 EKD, per germline. The CDR3 extends over 19 amino acids. Written as DNA, the CDR3 is TGCGCCTGTGACACTAAAACCTACCCTGGGGGATTATTCCCGAATAAACTCATCTTT. Protein: CACDTKTYPGGLFPNKLIF.

Only a few counts were recorded for this clone. The translation of this DNA and the TCRdb protein of a much larger clone differ at residue 4, probably owing to a read error; the protein shown here is translated from the DNA. V is TRDV1 and J is TRDJ1; 8 bases fit TRDD3. TCRdb records no J gene; here it was assigned by comparing the DNA to germline. Germline assignment: CDR1 TSWWSYY and CDR2 QGS. The CDR3 spans 19 residues. The CDR3 loop reads CALRELSYQGDSYTDKLIF. The CDR3 coding sequence is TGTGCTCTTAGGGAACTATCCTACCAGGGGGATAGCTACACCGATAAACTCATCTTT.

This clone was counted only a few times. This DNA's translation differs at residue 15 from TCRdb's protein, which comes from a much larger clone; a read error is likely, and the protein shown is translated from the DNA. J is TRDJ1 and V is TRDV2; tentative D call: TRDD3 (6 bases). TCRdb lists no J gene, so it was determined here by aligning the DNA to germline. The germline V gene has CDR1 GEAIGNYY and CDR2 EKD. The CDR3 runs to 19 residues. The CDR3 here is CACDTVLGDSSRNTGKLIF. The CDR3 DNA is TGTGCCTGTGACACTGTACTGGGAGACTCCTCTCGAAACACCGGTAAACTCATCTTT.

A word on this clone: The protein held in TCRdb is that of a much larger clone and does not match this DNA's translation at residue 13, likely because of a read error; the protein shown is translated from the DNA. The chain links TRDV1 to TRDJ1; 8 nucleotides match TRDD3. Assignment of the J gene here rests on matching the DNA to germline, because TCRdb gives none. This CDR3 region has 22 residues. V was pared by 3 bases and J by 2 bases, with 26 bases of the junction left unmatched. Germline CDR1 TSWWSYY, CDR2 QGS. CDR3: CALGDFPTDYWGVRVKTDKLIF. The CDR3, as DNA: TGTGCTCTTGGGGATTTCCCTACAGACTACTGGGGGGTACGCGTAAAAACCGATAAACTCATCTTT.

This clone was counted only a few times. The protein TCRdb lists belongs to a much larger clone and differs from this DNA's translation at residue 15, which points to a read error; the protein shown is made from the DNA. This chain joins TRDV1 and TRDJ1, with a possible D match to TRDD3 (6 bases). No J gene is reported in TCRdb; it was inferred here by comparing the DNA with germline. Germline V gives CDR1 TSWWSYY, CDR2 QGS. This CDR3 comprises 19 residues. CDR3 loop: CALGGRLPIVLGHTNKLIF. The CDR3 DNA sequence: TGTGCTCTTGGGGGGAGACTCCCCATCGTACTGGGACACACCAATAAACTCATCTTT.